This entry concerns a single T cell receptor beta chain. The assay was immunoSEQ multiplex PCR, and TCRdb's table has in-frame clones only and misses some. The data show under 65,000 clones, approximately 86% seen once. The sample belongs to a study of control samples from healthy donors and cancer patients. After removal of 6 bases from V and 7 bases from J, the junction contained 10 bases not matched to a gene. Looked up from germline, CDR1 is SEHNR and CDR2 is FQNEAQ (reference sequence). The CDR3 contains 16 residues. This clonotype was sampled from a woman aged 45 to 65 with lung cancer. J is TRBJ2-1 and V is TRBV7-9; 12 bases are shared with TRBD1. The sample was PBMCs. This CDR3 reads CASSPRGTGGRNEQFF. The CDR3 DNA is TGTGCCAGCAGTCCCAGGGGGACAGGGGGCAGGAATGAGCAGTTCTTC. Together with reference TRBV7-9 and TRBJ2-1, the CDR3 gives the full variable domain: DTGVSQNPRHKITKRGQNVTFRCDPISEHNRLYWYRQTLGQGPEFLTYFQNEAQLEKSRLLSDRFSAERPKGSFSTLEIQRTEQGDSAMYLCASSPRGTGGRNEQFFGPGTRLTVL.